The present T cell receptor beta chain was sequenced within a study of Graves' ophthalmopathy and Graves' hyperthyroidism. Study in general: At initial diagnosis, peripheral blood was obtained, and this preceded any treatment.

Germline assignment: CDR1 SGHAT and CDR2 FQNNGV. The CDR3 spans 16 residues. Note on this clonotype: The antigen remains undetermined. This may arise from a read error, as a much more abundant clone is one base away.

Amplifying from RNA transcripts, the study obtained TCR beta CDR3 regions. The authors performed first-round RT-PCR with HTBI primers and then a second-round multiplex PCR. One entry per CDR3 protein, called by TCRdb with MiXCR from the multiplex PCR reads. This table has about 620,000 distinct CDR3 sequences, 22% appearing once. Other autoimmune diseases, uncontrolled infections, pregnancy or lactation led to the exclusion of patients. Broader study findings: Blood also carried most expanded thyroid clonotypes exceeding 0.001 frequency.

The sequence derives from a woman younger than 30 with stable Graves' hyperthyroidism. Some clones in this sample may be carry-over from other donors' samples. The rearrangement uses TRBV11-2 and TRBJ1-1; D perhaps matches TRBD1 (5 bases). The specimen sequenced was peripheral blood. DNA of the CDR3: TGTGCCAGCAGCTTAAGCAGGGCCCTCTCGAACACTGAAGCTTGCTTT. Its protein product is CASSLSRALSNTEACF.